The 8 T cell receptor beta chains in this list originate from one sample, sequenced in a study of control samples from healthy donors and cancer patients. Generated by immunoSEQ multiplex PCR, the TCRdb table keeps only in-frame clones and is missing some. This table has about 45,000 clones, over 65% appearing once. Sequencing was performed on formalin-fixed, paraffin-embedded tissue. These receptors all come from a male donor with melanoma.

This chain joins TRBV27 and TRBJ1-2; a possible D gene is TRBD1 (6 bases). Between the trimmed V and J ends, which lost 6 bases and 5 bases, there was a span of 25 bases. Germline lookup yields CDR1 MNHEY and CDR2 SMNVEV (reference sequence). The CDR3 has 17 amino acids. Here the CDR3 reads CASSLQGQNNRGYGYTF. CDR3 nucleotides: TGTGCCAGCAGCCTACAGGGCCAGAATAATAGGGGGTATGGCTACACCTTC.

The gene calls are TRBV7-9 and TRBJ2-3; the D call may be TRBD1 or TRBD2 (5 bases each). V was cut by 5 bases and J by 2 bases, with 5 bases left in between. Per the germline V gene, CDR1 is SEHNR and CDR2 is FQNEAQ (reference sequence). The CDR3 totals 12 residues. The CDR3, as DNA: TGTGCCAGCAGCGGGACCACAGATACGCAGTATTTT. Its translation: CASSGTTDTQYF. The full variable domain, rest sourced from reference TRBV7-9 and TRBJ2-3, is DTGVSQNPRHKITKRGQNVTFRCDPISEHNRLYWYRQTLGQGPEFLTYFQNEAQLEKSRLLSDRFSAERPKGSFSTLEIQRTEQGDSAMYLCASSGTTDTQYFGPGTRLTVL.

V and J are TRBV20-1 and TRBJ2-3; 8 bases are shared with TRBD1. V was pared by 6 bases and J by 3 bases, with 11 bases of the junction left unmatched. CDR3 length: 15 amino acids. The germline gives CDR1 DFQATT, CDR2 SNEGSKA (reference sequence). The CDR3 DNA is TGCAGTGCGAGTCTGGGGGGACAGGCGACAGATACGCAGTATTTT. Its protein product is CSASLGGQATDTQYF.

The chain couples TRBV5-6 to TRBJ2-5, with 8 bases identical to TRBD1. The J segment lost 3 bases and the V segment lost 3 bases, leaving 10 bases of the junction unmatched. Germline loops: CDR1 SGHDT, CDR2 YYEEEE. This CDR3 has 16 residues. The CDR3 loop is CASSWTGTGVEETQYF. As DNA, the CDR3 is TGTGCCAGCAGCTGGACCGGGACAGGCGTAGAAGAGACCCAGTACTTC.

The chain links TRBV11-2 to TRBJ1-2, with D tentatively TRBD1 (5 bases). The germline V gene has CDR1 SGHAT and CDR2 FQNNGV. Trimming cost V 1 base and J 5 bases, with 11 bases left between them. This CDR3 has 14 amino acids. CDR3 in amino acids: CASSLGGYEYGYTF. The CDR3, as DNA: TGTGCCAGCAGCTTAGGGGGGTATGAGTATGGCTACACCTTC.

CDR3: CASSLWAENIQYF. The CDR3 DNA sequence: TGTGCCAGCAGTTTATGGGCGGAAAACATTCAGTACTTC. The rearrangement links TRBV28 to TRBJ2-4; D unclear. This CDR3 has 13 residues. Trimming left V 0 bases short and J 5 bases short, with 5 bases between. CDR1 is MDHEN, CDR2 SYDVKM, per germline.

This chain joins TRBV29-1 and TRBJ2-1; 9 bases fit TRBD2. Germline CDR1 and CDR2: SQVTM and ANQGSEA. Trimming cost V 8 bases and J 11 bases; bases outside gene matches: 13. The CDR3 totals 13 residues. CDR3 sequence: CSCGTSSLVQQFF. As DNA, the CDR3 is TGCAGCTGCGGGACTAGCTCCCTGGTGCAGCAGTTCTTC.

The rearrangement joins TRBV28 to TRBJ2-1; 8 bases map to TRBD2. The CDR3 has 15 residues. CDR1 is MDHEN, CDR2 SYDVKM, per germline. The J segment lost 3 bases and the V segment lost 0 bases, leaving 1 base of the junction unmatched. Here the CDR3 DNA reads TGTGCCAGCAGTTTATGGCTAGCGGGCTACAATGAGCAGTTCTTC. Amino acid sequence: CASSLWLAGYNEQFF.